This is a list of T cell receptor beta chains from one sample in a study of control samples from healthy donors and cancer patients. Profiling relied on immunoSEQ multiplex PCR, and the TCRdb table lists in-frame clones only, not all of them. The table has 130,000 to 150,000 clones, roughly 93% seen once. The specimen sequenced was blood. The source is a man aged 18 to 29 in good health. Each CDR3 is given with its conserved first and last residue. Fields, in order: J gene, V gene, clone size, D gene, CDR3 DNA, CDR3 protein. D genes are given only for firm matches. Clone size is stated in some rows and not others, as once, few, many or a class when expanded.

TRBJ1-2 | TRBV6-5 | NA | TRBD1 | TGTGCCAGTGGGGACAGGTCGGTCGGGGACTATGGCTACACCTTC | CASGDRSVGDYGYTF
TRBJ1-1 | TRBV4-1 | NA | NA | TGCGCCAGCAGCCAAGTGAGCGGAGGTGTTGAAGCTTTCTTT | CASSQVSGGVEAFF
TRBJ2-3 | TRBV7-2 | NA | NA | TGTGCCAGCAGCTTTACTTACACTAGCACAGATACGCAGTATTTT | CASSFTYTSTDTQYF
TRBJ1-2 | TRBV11-2 | once | NA | TGTGCCAGCAGAAACCTCAGGGGTTTTGGCTACACCTTC | CASRNLRGFGYTF
TRBJ1-2 | TRBV6-1 | NA | NA | TGTGCCAGCAGTGAATCGTTCTCGAGCCAATCGTTCCGGGGCTACACCTTC | CASSESFSSQSFRGYTF
TRBJ1-2 | TRBV7-2 | NA | NA | TGTGCCAGCAGCTTAACAGCTAACTATGGCTACACCTTC | CASSLTANYGYTF
TRBJ2-7 | TRBV5-1 | once | NA | TGCGCCAGCAGCGGAGCGGAGAGCTACGAGCAGTACTTC | CASSGAESYEQYF
TRBJ1-1 | TRBV14 | once | NA | TGTGCCAGCAGCCAGAGGCTGAACACTGAAGCTTTCTTT | CASSQRLNTEAFF
TRBJ2-5 | TRBV7-9 | NA | TRBD1 | TGTGCCAGCAGCCGGACAGGGTCGAGGGGGACCCAGTACTTC | CASSRTGSRGTQYF
TRBJ1-1 | TRBV15 | NA | TRBD1 | TGTGCCACCAGCCAGATATCAGCAAGGGGGCGGGGAGCTTTCTTT | CATSQISARGRGAFF
TRBJ1-4 | TRBV10-2 | NA | NA | TGCGCCAGCAGCGATGCGGGATACACTAATGAAAAACTGTTTTTT | CASSDAGYTNEKLFF
TRBJ2-3 | TRBV7-9 | NA | NA | TGTGCCAGCAGCCATAGCGGCGATACGCAGTATTTT | CASSHSGDTQYF